This T cell receptor beta chain comes out of a study of OX40 agonist ivuxolimab in advanced cancers. Study overall: At doses from 0.01 to 10 mg/kg, patients were given intravenous ivuxolimab every 2 weeks. Treatment received earlier with anti-PD-1, anti-PD-L1 or anti-CTLA-4 agents was allowed, and 40% had some.

Using immunoSEQ multiplex PCR, the repertoire was profiled, and TCRdb retains in-frame clones only, with some absent. The sample gives roughly 75,000 clones, roughly 84% of which show up once; 6.2% is in the top ten. The germline V gene encodes CDR1 SGHVS and CDR2 FQNEAQ. The ends were cut back, 1 base at V and 3 bases at J, with 13 bases in the middle. The CDR3 runs 16 residues. If patients had autoimmune disease history or systemic immunosuppression, they were excluded. Sampling of blood occurred at baseline, cycle 4 day 1, and cycle 7 day 1. This clone has just one count. Specimen: CD4+ or CD8+ T cells sorted from blood, collected in a trial of the OX40 agonist ivuxolimab. The chain uses TRBV7-8 and TRBJ2-1; weak D call: TRBD2 (6 bases). The sequence was obtained from an adult with an advanced solid tumor such as melanoma, head and neck, liver or kidney cancer. The CDR3 sequence is CASSLGVGEVYNEQFF. The CDR3 DNA is TGTGCCAGCAGCTTAGGGGTTGGGGAGGTCTACAATGAGCAGTTCTTC.